This entry lists 3 T cell receptor beta chains sequenced from one sample in a study of CD8 T cells in ankylosing spondylitis (dated by TCRdb to 2015 to 2018). Overall study results and their limits: A TCR beta motif of several highly homologous amino acid variants appeared characteristic of blood from ankylosing spondylitis patients.

Antigens for these TCRs are unknown. Library preparation used 5' RACE. Sequenced on an Illumina HiSeq 2500. In TCRdb, the public reads were trimmed at Q25 with fastp and aligned with MiXCR, with productive beta chains retained. Duplicate CDR3 protein sequences are folded into a single record with the most common DNA and genes. The sample contains about 800,000 distinct CDR3 sequences, about an eighth of them found a single time. The ten largest clones capture approximately 0.51% of the sample. The specimen sequenced was blood, either unsorted or a sorted T cell fraction (not recorded which). The receptors shown here come from a male donor with ankylosing spondylitis.

This clonotype was recorded a few times. The chain couples TRBV7-8 to TRBJ2-1; TRBD1 matches 9 bases. CDR1 and CDR2 from the germline V gene are SGHVS and FQNEAQ. The CDR3 has 16 residues. After removal of 1 base from V and 4 bases from J, the junction contained 5 bases not matched to a gene. CDR3 region: CASSLDRGLGYNEQFF. DNA of the CDR3: TGTGCCAGCAGCTTAGACAGGGGGCTTGGATACAATGAGCAGTTCTTC.

CDR3 region: CSAGDRGPLYGYTF. The CDR3 bases are TGCAGTGCTGGGGACAGGGGCCCTCTCTATGGCTACACCTTC. This chain links TRBV20-1 with TRBJ1-2; 10 bases fit TRBD1. The J segment lost 4 bases and the V segment lost 5 bases, leaving 7 bases of the junction unmatched. The CDR3 length is 14 residues. From germline, CDR1 is DFQATT and CDR2 SNEGSKA (reference sequence).

V gene TRBV27 combines with J gene TRBJ2-7; 7 positions agree with TRBD2. This CDR3 contains 16 residues. Germline loops: CDR1 MNHEY, CDR2 SMNVEV (reference sequence). V shed 0 bases and J 3 bases; nucleotides not matched to a gene: 8. The CDR3 sequence: CASSLSVKRGYYEQYF. The CDR3 DNA reads TGTGCCAGCAGTTTATCGGTGAAGCGGGGATACTACGAGCAGTACTTC.